The present T cell receptor (beta chain) was sequenced within a study of blood T cell repertoires in COVID-19. Sequenced by immunoSEQ multiplex PCR; TCRdb stores in-frame clones only, minus some. The data show approximately 300,000 clones, with 92% seen just once and about a fifth held by the top ten. Those enrolled, adults aged roughly 18 to 95 years, came from around 25 US areas. Among Cohort 3 donors, those recovered had two negative PCRs, clearance, or symptom resolution. Per the germline V gene, CDR1 is MNHEY and CDR2 is SMNVEV (reference sequence). V gave up 3 bases and J gave up 3 bases, with 12 bases separating them. This CDR3 spans 15 amino acids.

The TCR was taken from a young woman who had recovered from COVID-19. The chain links TRBV27 to TRBJ2-4, with a tentative D call TRBD1 (5 bases). Sequenced material: PBMCs or T cells enriched from blood (not recorded which). The CDR3 DNA reads TGTGCCAGCAGTTTCGCGACAGACTTCAAAAACATTCAGTACTTC. Translation: CASSFATDFKNIQYF.